These 24 T cell receptor beta chains were sequenced from one sample in a study of cytomegalovirus exposure and HLA in healthy donors. PCR involved 60 Vbeta and 13 Jbeta primers. Sequenced by immunoSEQ multiplex PCR; TCRdb stores in-frame clones only, minus some. Here the sample spans 100,000 to 150,000 clones, about 70% being singletons. Sequencing used PBMCs. All receptors come from a woman aged 60-75 years in good health and CMV-seropositive.

V gene TRBV5-4 combines with J gene TRBJ1-2, with D possibly TRBD1 on 6 matching bases. V was cut by 5 bases and J by 2 bases, with 22 bases left in between. This CDR3 is 17 amino acids long. Germline CDR1 is SGHNT and CDR2 is YYREEE (reference sequence). CDR3 sequence reads: CASRGGGAGPKNYGYTF. The CDR3 DNA reads as TGTGCCAGCAGAGGGGGGGGCGCTGGTCCGAAAAACTATGGCTACACCTTC.

This sequence joins TRBV5-1 and TRBJ2-3; 7 bases fit TRBD1. J gave up 0 bases and V 4 bases, and 2 bases lay outside the gene matches. Germline assignment: CDR1 SGHRS and CDR2 YFSETQ. The CDR3 has 14 residues. CDR3 protein: CASSTDRSTDTQYF. The CDR3 DNA reads as TGCGCCAGCAGCACGGACAGGAGCACAGATACGCAGTATTTT.

The CDR3 DNA reads TGTGCCAGCAGTGAGCCGGGACAGGGTCACTACGAGCAGTACTTC. This sequence encodes CASSEPGQGHYEQYF. The chain links TRBV25-1 to TRBJ2-7; 9 positions agree with TRBD1. The germline V gene encodes CDR1 MGHDK and CDR2 SYGVNS. This CDR3 has 15 residues. Trimming at V came to 3 bases and at J to 3 bases, leaving 6 bases not matched to a gene.

The chain recombines TRBV5-4 with TRBJ2-7; 7 bases fit TRBD2. Germline trimming cut 0 bases from V and 0 bases from J; bases unmatched to any gene: 6. Germline loops: CDR1 SGHNT, CDR2 YYREEE (reference sequence). The CDR3 sequence is 16 residues long. The CDR3 spells CASSLEVGGSSYEQYF. As DNA, the CDR3 is TGTGCCAGCAGCTTGGAAGTGGGGGGGAGCTCCTACGAGCAGTACTTC.

J is TRBJ1-1 and V is TRBV6-1, with 7 bases matching TRBD1. The CDR3 consists of 14 residues. Germline trimming cut 7 bases from V and 1 base from J; bases unmatched to any gene: 6. Per the germline V gene, CDR1 is MNHNS and CDR2 is SASEGT. The chain's CDR3 is CASTWTGRNTEAFF. CDR3 sequence (DNA): TGTGCCAGCACCTGGACAGGTCGGAACACTGAAGCTTTCTTT.

The chain employs TRBV29-1 and TRBJ2-7, with 7 bases that match TRBD2. The CDR3 is 12 residues long. With V trimmed by 6 bases and J by 5 bases, 7 bases remained unmatched. CDR1 and CDR2 from the germline V gene are SQVTM and ANQGSEA. The CDR3 loop reads CSVGGGRDEQYF. The DNA of the CDR3 is TGCAGCGTGGGGGGGGGAAGGGACGAGCAGTACTTC.

The chain employs TRBV5-8 and TRBJ2-1; maybe TRBD1 (6 bases). CDR1 is SGHTS, CDR2 YDEGEE, per germline. This CDR3 has 15 amino acids. V lost 0 bases, J lost 4 bases, and 11 bases lay in between. In nucleotides, the CDR3 is TGTGCCAGCAGCTTGGGGGGGCCAAGGTACAATGAGCAGTTCTTC. It codes for CASSLGGPRYNEQFF.

This chain connects TRBV5-1 to TRBJ2-1; 8 bases are a match to TRBD2. The CDR3 length is 16 residues. The J segment lost 4 bases and the V segment lost 0 bases, leaving 6 bases of the junction unmatched. Germline V gene data show CDR1 as SGHRS and CDR2 as YFSETQ. The CDR3 loop is CASSLGPGLGYNEQFF. Written as DNA, the CDR3 is TGCGCCAGCAGCTTGGGCCCGGGACTAGGATACAATGAGCAGTTCTTC.

This sequence joins TRBV4-3 and TRBJ2-3; a possible D gene is TRBD2 (5 bases). CDR3 length: 17 amino acids. V was pared by 4 bases and J by 0 bases, with 17 bases between. Germline V gene lookup returns CDR1 LGHNA and CDR2 YSLEER. CDR3 sequence: CASSPSSLAASTDTQYF. The CDR3 DNA reads as TGCGCCAGCAGCCCATCCTCCCTAGCAGCTAGCACAGATACGCAGTATTTT.

This clone occurred once. The gene calls are TRBV18 and TRBJ1-4; TRBD1 is a possible D gene (5 bases). The V gene lost 3 bases and the J gene lost 6 bases, with 14 bases spanning the gap. Germline loops: CDR1 KGHSH, CDR2 LQKENI. The CDR3 extends over 15 amino acids. The CDR3 reads CASSPNRGGDEKLFF. CDR3 bases: TGTGCCAGCTCACCCAATCGGGGAGGGGATGAAAAACTGTTTTTT.

Only a few counts were recorded for this clone. The rearrangement joins TRBV7-2 to TRBJ2-7; D is uncertain. Germline V gives CDR1 SGHTA, CDR2 FQGNSA. This CDR3 contains 13 residues. The V gene lost 4 bases and the J gene lost 1 base, with 8 bases spanning the gap. CDR3 region: CASSSVESYEQYF. CDR3 bases: TGTGCCAGCAGCTCGGTGGAGTCCTACGAGCAGTACTTC. Looking up the rest from reference TRBV7-2 and TRBJ2-7 gives the full variable domain: GAGVSQSPSNKVTEKGKDVELRCDPISGHTALYWYRQSLGQGLEFLIYFQGNSAPDKSGLPSDRFSAERTGGSVSTLTIQRTQQEDSAVYLCASSSVESYEQYFGPGTRLTVT.

The table lists this clone with a count of one. The V gene is TRBV7-4, the J gene TRBJ1-3, with 7 bases aligning to TRBD1. V lost 5 bases to trimming and J lost 2 bases; unmatched junction nucleotides: 6. The CDR3 has 15 residues. CDR1 and CDR2 from the germline V gene are SGHVT and SQSDAQ. CDR3 bases: TGTGCCAGCAGCACCCACAGGGGCGCTGGAAACACCATATATTTT. Translated, it gives CASSTHRGAGNTIYF.

This chain uses TRBV9 with TRBJ1-1, with 8 bases fitting TRBD1. CDR1 SGDLS and CDR2 YYNGEE come from the germline V gene. The CDR3 length is 16 residues. V shed 6 bases, J shed 3 bases, and the junction held 13 bases outside the gene matches. CDR3 bases: TGTGCCAGCAACGCGTTAGGCAGGGGGCGGCACACTGAAGCTTTCTTT. Translated: CASNALGRGRHTEAFF.

This clone occurred a few times. The rearrangement uses TRBV30 and TRBJ1-6; D may be TRBD1 (6 bases). Germline-derived CDR1 and CDR2 are GTSNPN and SVGIG (reference sequence). The ends were cut back, 4 bases at V and 14 bases at J, with 15 bases in the middle. The CDR3 length is 12 residues. This CDR3 is CAWTFAGGTLHF. CDR3 sequence (DNA): TGTGCCTGGACATTCGCTGGGGGCACCCTCCACTTT.

The CDR3 here is CASSPIIGTVFGYTF. CDR3 in DNA: TGTGCCAGCAGCCCCATAATAGGGACAGTCTTTGGCTACACCTTC. J is TRBJ1-2 and V is TRBV11-2, with TRBD1 matching 7 bases. This CDR3 has 15 amino acids. Germline V gene data show CDR1 as SGHAT and CDR2 as FQNNGV. The trim removed 5 bases at V and 7 bases at J, leaving 13 bases unmatched.

CDR3 in amino acids: CASSFSQGAYEQYF. CDR3 nucleotide sequence: TGCGCCAGCAGCTTTTCACAGGGGGCATACGAGCAGTACTTC. The chain recombines TRBV5-1 with TRBJ2-7, with 9 nucleotides matching TRBD1. Germline V lookup: CDR1 SGHRS, CDR2 YFSETQ. The V segment lost 2 bases and the J segment 4 bases; nucleotides outside the gene matches: 4. The length of the CDR3 is 14 residues.

This sequence joins TRBV29-1 and TRBJ1-2; D possibly corresponds to TRBD1 (6 bases). The V gene lost 6 bases and the J gene lost 5 bases, with 22 bases spanning the gap. Germline values: CDR1 SQVTM, CDR2 ANQGSEA. This CDR3 has 15 residues. The CDR3 DNA reads as TGCAGCGTCTTCATCACGGTTGGACAGCAGTATGGCTACACCTTC. Translation gives CSVFITVGQQYGYTF.

This chain joins TRBV11-2 and TRBJ2-5, with 8 bases fitting TRBD1. Germline trimming cut 9 bases from V and 2 bases from J; bases unmatched to any gene: 5. CDR3 length: 13 amino acids. Per the germline V gene, CDR1 is SGHAT and CDR2 is FQNNGV. The CDR3 DNA reads TGTGCCAGTGCAGGGGGCATTCAAGAGACCCAGTACTTC. This translates into CASAGGIQETQYF.

Only a few counts were recorded for this clone. Other DNA sequences in this sample translate to the same CDR3. J is TRBJ1-2 and V is TRBV20-1; D might be TRBD1 (5 bases). Trimming shortened V by 0 bases and J by 7 bases, and 6 bases separated the two germline ends. The CDR3 has 11 residues. Germline CDR1 and CDR2: DFQATT and SNEGSKA (reference sequence). The CDR3: CSARDRVGYTF. The CDR3 DNA reads TGCAGTGCTAGAGACAGGGTTGGCTACACCTTC.

The chain recombines TRBV4-3 with TRBJ2-1; 11 nucleotides align to TRBD1. This CDR3 is 18 amino acids long. Losses at the gene ends were 4 bases for V and 0 bases for J; bases not matched to a gene: 8. Germline CDR1 LGHNA, CDR2 YSLEER. The CDR3: CASSRKGGTGGSYNEQFF. The CDR3 DNA follows: TGCGCCAGCAGCCGCAAGGGCGGGACAGGGGGCTCCTACAATGAGCAGTTCTTC.

The chain combines TRBV6-5 with TRBJ2-7, with 8 nucleotides matching TRBD1. With V trimmed by 6 bases and J by 2 bases, 6 bases remained unmatched. CDR3 size: 14 residues. The germline V gene encodes CDR1 MNHEY and CDR2 SVGAGI. CDR3 sequence: CASSVTGAPYEQYF. CDR3 sequence (DNA): TGTGCCAGCAGCGTGACAGGGGCGCCCTACGAGCAGTACTTC.

The chain uses TRBV7-2 and TRBJ2-3, with D uncertain. There are 15 residues in the CDR3. With 1 base removed from V and 0 bases from J, the gap between germline ends came to 8 bases. Germline V lookup: CDR1 SGHTA, CDR2 FQGNSA. This CDR3 is CASSLVGQSTDTQYF. The CDR3 DNA reads TGTGCCAGCAGCTTAGTTGGCCAAAGCACAGATACGCAGTATTTT.

A note on this clone: Other DNA sequences in the same sample also yield this CDR3. The chain joins TRBV6-6 to TRBJ2-7, with a weak D call TRBD1 (5 bases). Between the trimmed V and J ends, which lost 2 bases and 0 bases, there was a span of 11 bases. This CDR3 is 15 amino acids long. Germline CDR1 MNHNY, CDR2 SVGAGI (reference sequence). CDR3 DNA sequence: TGTGCCAGCAGTTACGGGCAGGGAACCTCCTACGAGCAGTACTTC. Its translation: CASSYGQGTSYEQYF.

The chain has TRBV13 and TRBJ1-2; the match to TRBD1 covers 9 bases. This CDR3 is 14 amino acids long. The trim removed 6 bases at V and 8 bases at J, leaving 10 bases unmatched. The germline gives CDR1 PRHDT, CDR2 FYEKMQ (reference sequence). The CDR3, as DNA: TGTGCCAGCAGGGCCGGGACAGGGAATCAAGGCTACACCTTC. This translates into CASRAGTGNQGYTF.